This entry lists 9 T cell receptor beta chains sequenced from one sample in a study of T cell changes during pregnancy in multiple sclerosis. Assay: immunoSEQ multiplex PCR; the TCRdb copy retains only in-frame clones and omits some. The data contain about 25,000 clones, approximately 89% of them singletons. The source was CD8+ T cells from peripheral blood mononuclear cells, collected in the first trimester of pregnancy. The receptors were gathered from a female donor in good health, enrolled as a control in a pregnancy study.

V usage is TRBV7-6 and J usage is TRBJ2-1; the D gene is possibly TRBD1 (6 bases). This CDR3 region has 16 residues. Trimming took 4 bases from V and 10 from J, leaving 23 bases between them. Germline V CDR1 and CDR2: SGHVS, FNYEAQ. The CDR3 loop is CASSSHYNTGQSEQFF. Here the CDR3 DNA reads TGTGCCAGCAGCTCCCATTACAACACCGGACAGTCCGAGCAGTTCTTC.

The genes are TRBV5-4 and TRBJ2-3, with 7 positions matching TRBD2. With V trimmed by 6 bases and J by 5 bases, 12 bases remained unmatched. Germline loops: CDR1 SGHNT, CDR2 YYREEE (reference sequence). CDR3 size: 15 residues. The DNA for the CDR3 is TGTGCCAGCACTGACGTGGGTAGGGAGGGAGATACGCAGTATTTT. This gives the protein CASTDVGREGDTQYF.

CDR3 sequence: CASSPATSGESYNEQFF. The DNA of the CDR3 is TGTGCCAGCAGTCCCGCGACGAGCGGGGAGTCCTACAATGAGCAGTTCTTC. The V and J genes are TRBV4-2 and TRBJ2-1; 7 bases align to TRBD2. Germline V gene lookup returns CDR1 LGHNA and CDR2 YNFKEQ. J lost 1 base, V lost 6 bases, and 12 bases had no gene match. The length of the CDR3 is 17 residues.

The chain combines TRBV7-2 with TRBJ2-3, with 12 bases matching TRBD2. CDR1 is SGHTA and CDR2 is FQGNSA in the germline V gene. With V trimmed by 3 bases and J by 6 bases, 10 bases remained unmatched. CDR3 length: 17 residues. CDR3 nucleotides: TGTGCCAGCAGCTTTTCGACTAGCGGGAGTATAACGGATACGCAGTATTTT. Residues: CASSFSTSGSITDTQYF.

The chain uses TRBV14 and TRBJ1-2; 10 nucleotides agree with TRBD1. The J segment lost 7 bases and the V segment lost 4 bases, leaving 6 bases of the junction unmatched. CDR1 SGHDN and CDR2 FVKESK come from the germline V gene. This CDR3 comprises 14 residues. The CDR3 is CASSRTGTGVGYTF. DNA of the CDR3: TGTGCCAGCAGCCGTACCGGGACAGGGGTTGGCTACACCTTC.

The chain couples TRBV7-9 to TRBJ1-1, with TRBD1 as a possible D gene (6 bases). Germline CDR1 is SEHNR and CDR2 is FQNEAQ (reference sequence). Trimming took off 5 bases at V and 1 base at J, with 14 bases between the two ends. The CDR3 consists of 15 residues. The CDR3 nucleotides read TGTGCCAGCAGCCCCCGGGGAGGGGGGAACACTGAAGCTTTCTTT. Translating it yields CASSPRGGGNTEAFF. Variable domain in full (rest from reference TRBV7-9 and TRBJ1-1): DTGVSQNPRHKITKRGQNVTFRCDPISEHNRLYWYRQTLGQGPEFLTYFQNEAQLEKSRLLSDRFSAERPKGSFSTLEIQRTEQGDSAMYLCASSPRGGGNTEAFFGQGTRLTVV.

The chain carries TRBV28 and TRBJ1-2, with TRBD1 identical over 7 bases. The CDR3 sequence is 15 residues long. J was trimmed by 0 bases and V by 4 bases; bases with no gene match: 5. In germline, CDR1 is MDHEN, CDR2 SYDVKM. CDR3 protein: CASSSDRVANYGYTF. The DNA for the CDR3 is TGTGCCAGCAGTTCCGACAGGGTCGCTAACTATGGCTACACCTTC.

The genes are TRBV4-3 and TRBJ2-1, with 7 bases aligning to TRBD1. Germline V lookup: CDR1 LGHNA, CDR2 YSLEER. With 0 bases clipped from V and 8 bases from J, the junction kept 13 bases outside the gene matches. The CDR3 is made up of 17 amino acids. The CDR3 DNA is TGCGCCAGCAGCCAAGATAGAGTAACAGGGGTGGTTTATGAGCAGTTCTTC. Amino acids: CASSQDRVTGVVYEQFF.

V usage is TRBV5-6 and J usage is TRBJ2-4, with a tentative D call TRBD2 (6 bases). The V gene lost 2 bases and the J gene lost 6 bases, with 18 bases spanning the gap. Germline CDR1 is SGHDT and CDR2 is YYEEEE. The CDR3 covers 16 residues. In DNA form, the CDR3 reads TGTGCCAGCAGCTTCGGAGTACGGGACTCCGGAAACATTCAGTACTTC. Translating gives CASSFGVRDSGNIQYF.